This T cell receptor beta chain was captured by sequencing in a study of cytomegalovirus exposure and HLA in healthy donors. Across the whole study: Falling in the Caucasian-associated ancestry cluster were about 83% of under 500 genotyped donors. Findings and caveats of the study: What a later analysis reportedly showed was that an Asian-associated ancestry cluster had fewer N-insertions than the approximately 700-donor mean.

With regard to this clone: Its specificity is not known.

From germline, CDR1 is SGHKS and CDR2 YYEKEE (reference sequence). This CDR3 region has 15 residues. V was trimmed by 1 base and J by 2 bases, leaving 12 bases between them. The PCR used 60 Vbeta and 13 Jbeta primers. Profiled with immunoSEQ multiplex PCR; TCRdb holds only in-frame clones, not every one. The table includes around 210,000 clones, 78% detected once. The receptor comes from a boy aged 5-17 years in good health and CMV-seronegative. The rearrangement links TRBV5-5 to TRBJ2-5; TRBD2 might be the D (6 bases). The specimen sequenced was PBMCs. CDR3 sequence (DNA): TGTGCCAGCAGCTTGTCTCGGGGGTATCAAGAGACCCAGTACTTC. This sequence encodes CASSLSRGYQETQYF.